This record covers a single T cell receptor (beta chain). No cognate antigen has been identified for it. No per-base quality is available; no much larger clone lies one base away. This entry belongs to a study of blood T cells in healthy people across ages (dated by TCRdb to the mid-2010s). At the level of the whole study: In model experiments, template switching captured roughly one uniquely barcoded TCR beta cDNA molecule for every two T cells. Using deep sequencing normalized with unique cDNA molecular identifiers, the study measured how TCR beta repertoire diversity changes with age. The donors were divided into four age groups: young (average around 16 years), middle-aged (approximately 41), aged (about 62) and long-lived (about 90). To avoid experimental bias, donors of different ages were randomly spread across the sequencing lanes. Using the same blood draw, the study looked at two additional independent replicas of 1 million unique cDNA reads for two donors, one aged 18 to 30 and the other aged 80 or older.

The V end gives up 5 bases and the J end 4 bases, leaving 25 bases in the junction not matched to a gene. CDR1 and CDR2, per the germline V gene (reference sequence), are DFQATT and SNEGSKA. The CDR3 holds 20 amino acids from the cysteine to the phenylalanine. The sequence is cut down to CDR3 DNA, 60 bases in frame from base 1. The library was built by means of 5' RACE. For sequencing, an Illumina HiSeq 2500 was employed. A second PCR of roughly 6 to 12 cycles was run with a J-beta primer mix and a sample-barcoded 5' primer. A unique molecular identifier was introduced onto each TCR beta cDNA molecule by a template-switch 5' adaptor carrying 12 random nucleotides. Each sample yielded at least 3 million CDR3-containing paired-end reads. The Mint cDNA synthesis kit, primed by a TRBC-specific oligonucleotide, was used to synthesize first-strand cDNA from all RNA. After uracil-DNA glycosylase treatment, a first 18-cycle PCR used universal primers M1SS and BC2_uni_R on all cDNA. From the authors' description of their analysis: For normalization, 1 million high-quality reads, each with a distinct molecular identifier, were randomly selected from each sample. Instead of being binned into consensus sequences, reads with shared molecular identifiers were discarded. MiTCR, run with a Q25 quality threshold and the strictest error-elimination algorithm, handled CDR3 identification, clonotype clustering and error correction. Lower-bound total TCR beta diversity was estimated with a nonparametric unseen species model using Euler transformation. TCRdb trimmed the raw reads at Q25, called clones with MiXCR and kept productive beta chains. Entries are consolidated by CDR3 protein sequence, retaining the most common genes and DNA. TCRdb's processing, not the authors' own work, is the source of the V and J calls. Recorded for this sample are over a million distinct CDR3 sequences; 59% of them occurred a single time. The ten biggest clones cover over 5% of the sample.

The full study reports these points: There was a strong correlation between observed TCR beta diversity and the percentage of naive T cells measured by flow cytometry. Estimates of total diversity from one million sequenced T cells were regarded as lower bounds and underestimates. The CMV infection status of donors was not known, potentially confounding age-related changes in expanded clonotypes. The long-lived group showed more naive CD4+ T cells, fewer expanded clones and increased TCR diversity than the aged group, suggesting age selection. As age increased, observed TCR beta diversity per million T cells dropped in a roughly linear way, and a significant reduction was already evident by age roughly 40. Because profiling used bulk unsorted PBMCs, naive and antigen-experienced compartments could not be compared conclusively.

Systemically healthy Caucasian individuals from Russia, about 38 in total and aged roughly 6 to 100 years, were included as donors. Ten milliliters of peripheral blood were drawn from each donor into EDTA-treated Vacutainer tubes. Ficoll-Paque density-gradient centrifugation was used to isolate PBMCs, with at least 6.5 million obtained per sample. Trizol reagent was used to extract total RNA from the PBMCs, yielding at least 6 micrograms per sample. The percentages of naive CD45RAhigh/CD27high T cells were determined by flow cytometry on a PBMC aliquot from every donor. The chain is encoded by TRBV20-1 joined to TRBJ2-1; 8 nucleotides in the junction match TRBD1. This receptor was identified in a man younger than 35 in good health. Sequences were obtained from blood. The CDR3 in this case is CSAAGTGLYREGSEYNEQFF. The DNA is as follows: TGCAGTGCTGCCGGGACAGGCCTTTACAGGGAAGGTTCGGAATACAATGAGCAGTTCTTC.